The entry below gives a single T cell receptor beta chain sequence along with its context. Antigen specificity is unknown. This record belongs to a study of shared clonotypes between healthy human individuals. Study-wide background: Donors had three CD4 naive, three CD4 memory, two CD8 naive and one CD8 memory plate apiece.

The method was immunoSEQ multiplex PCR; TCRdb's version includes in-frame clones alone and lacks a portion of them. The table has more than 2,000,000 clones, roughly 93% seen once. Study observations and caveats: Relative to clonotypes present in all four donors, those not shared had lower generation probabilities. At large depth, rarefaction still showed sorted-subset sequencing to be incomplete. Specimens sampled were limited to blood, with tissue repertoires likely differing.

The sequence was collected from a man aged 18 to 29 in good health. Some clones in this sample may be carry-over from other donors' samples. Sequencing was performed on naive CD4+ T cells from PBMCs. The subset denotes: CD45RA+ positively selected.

DNA for the CDR3: TGTGCCAGCAGTCAACAGGGTTCTCGGCAGCCCCAGCATTTT. Translation gives CASSQQGSRQPQHF. The chain carries TRBV6-6 and TRBJ1-5, with D possibly being TRBD1 (6 bases). The germline V gene encodes CDR1 MNHNY and CDR2 SVGAGI (reference sequence). Trimming stripped 5 bases from V and 7 bases from J, with 15 bases between. The CDR3 is 14 residues long.